The table lists the clone carrying this T cell receptor (beta chain) with a few counts. Its matching antigen is unknown. This record comes from a study of blood T cells in healthy people across ages. Study findings and constraints: From one million sequenced T cells, diversity estimates were lower bounds.

The V gene end was trimmed by 3 bases and the J gene end by 2 bases; junction bases not matched to a gene: 6. CDR3 length: 15 amino acids. In germline, CDR1 is SGHRS, CDR2 YFSETQ. Russia was home to the donors, healthy Caucasian individuals aged roughly 6 to 90. Next came a second PCR, run for about 7 to 12 cycles, which used a sample-barcoded 5' primer along with a J-beta primer mix. TCRdb reprocessed the 5' RACE reads with MiXCR, giving one entry per CDR3 protein. The table records more than 500,000 distinct CDR3 sequences, 25% to 35% of them present only once. These records were also assigned to another study, of T cells of mothers and their children. As that report states: Detection yielded no persistent microchimeric T cell clones.

This sequence joins TRBV5-1 and TRBJ2-5; TRBD2 agrees at 8 bases. Sequences were obtained from blood. This TCR was sampled from a boy between 2 and 10 years old in good health. CDR3 nucleotides: TGCGCCAGCAGCTCAACTCGGGGGGGGCAAGAGACCCAGTACTTC. Residues: CASSSTRGGQETQYF.